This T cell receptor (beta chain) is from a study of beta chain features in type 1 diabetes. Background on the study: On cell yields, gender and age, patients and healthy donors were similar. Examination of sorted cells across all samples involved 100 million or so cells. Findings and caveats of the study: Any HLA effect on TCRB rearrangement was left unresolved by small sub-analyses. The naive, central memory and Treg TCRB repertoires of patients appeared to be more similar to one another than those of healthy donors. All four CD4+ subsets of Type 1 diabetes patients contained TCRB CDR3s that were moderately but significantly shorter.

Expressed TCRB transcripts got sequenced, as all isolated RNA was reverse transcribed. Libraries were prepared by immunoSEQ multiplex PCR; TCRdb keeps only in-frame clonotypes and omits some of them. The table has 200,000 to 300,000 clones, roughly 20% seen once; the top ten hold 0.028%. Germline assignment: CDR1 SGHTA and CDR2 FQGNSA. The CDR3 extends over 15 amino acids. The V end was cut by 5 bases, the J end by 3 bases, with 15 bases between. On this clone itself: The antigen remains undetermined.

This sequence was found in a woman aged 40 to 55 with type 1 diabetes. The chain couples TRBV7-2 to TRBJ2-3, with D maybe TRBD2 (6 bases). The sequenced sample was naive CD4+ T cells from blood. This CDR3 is CASSPTRLGTDTQYF. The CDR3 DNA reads TGTGCCAGCAGCCCTACTCGACTAGGGACAGATACGCAGTATTTT.